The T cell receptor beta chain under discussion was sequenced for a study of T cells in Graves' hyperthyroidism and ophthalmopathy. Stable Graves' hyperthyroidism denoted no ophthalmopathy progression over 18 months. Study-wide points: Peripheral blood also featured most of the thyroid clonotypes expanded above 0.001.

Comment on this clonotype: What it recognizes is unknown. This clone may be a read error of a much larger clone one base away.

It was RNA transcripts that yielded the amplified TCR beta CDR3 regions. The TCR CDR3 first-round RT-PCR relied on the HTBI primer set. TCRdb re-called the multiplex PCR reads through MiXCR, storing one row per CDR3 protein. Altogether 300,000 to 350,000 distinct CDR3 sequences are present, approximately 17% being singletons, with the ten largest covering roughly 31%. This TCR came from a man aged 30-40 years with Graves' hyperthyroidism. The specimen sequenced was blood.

CDR3 protein: CASSQEAPGPEAFF. The DNA of the CDR3 is TGTGCCAGCAGCCAAGAGGCCCCGGGGCCTGAAGCTTTCTTT. The chain joins TRBV4-2 to TRBJ1-1, with TRBD1 as a possible D gene (5 bases). V lost 0 bases, J lost 6 bases, and 11 bases lay in between. From germline, CDR1 is LGHNA and CDR2 YNFKEQ. The CDR3 extends over 14 amino acids.